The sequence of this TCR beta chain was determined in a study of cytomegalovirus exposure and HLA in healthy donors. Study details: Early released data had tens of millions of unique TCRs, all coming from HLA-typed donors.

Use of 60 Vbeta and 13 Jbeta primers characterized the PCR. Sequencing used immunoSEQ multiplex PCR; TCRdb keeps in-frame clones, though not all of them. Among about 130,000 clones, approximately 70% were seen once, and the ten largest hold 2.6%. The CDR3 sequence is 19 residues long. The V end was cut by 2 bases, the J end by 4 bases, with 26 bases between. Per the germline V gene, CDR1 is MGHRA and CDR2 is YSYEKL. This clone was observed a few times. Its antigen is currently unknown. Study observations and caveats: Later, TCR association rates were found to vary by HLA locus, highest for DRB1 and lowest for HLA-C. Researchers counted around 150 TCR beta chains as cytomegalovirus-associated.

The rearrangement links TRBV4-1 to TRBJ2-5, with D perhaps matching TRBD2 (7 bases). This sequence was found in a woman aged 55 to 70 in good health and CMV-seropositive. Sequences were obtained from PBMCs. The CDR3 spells CASSQRGGGREEQRETQYF. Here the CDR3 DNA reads TGCGCCAGCAGCCAAAGAGGGGGGGGCCGGGAGGAACAACGAGAGACCCAGTACTTC.